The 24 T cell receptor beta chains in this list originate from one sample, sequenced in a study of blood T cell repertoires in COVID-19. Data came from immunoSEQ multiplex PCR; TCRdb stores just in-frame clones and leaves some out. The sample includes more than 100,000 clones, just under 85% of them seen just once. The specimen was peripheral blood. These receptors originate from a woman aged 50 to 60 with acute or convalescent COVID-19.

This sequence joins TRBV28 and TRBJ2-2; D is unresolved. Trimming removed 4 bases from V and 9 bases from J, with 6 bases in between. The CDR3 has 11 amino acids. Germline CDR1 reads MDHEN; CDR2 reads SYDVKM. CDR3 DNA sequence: TGTGCCAGCAGTTCGGTCCGGGAGCTGTTTTTT. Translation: CASSSVRELFF. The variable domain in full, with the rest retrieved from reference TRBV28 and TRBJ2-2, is DVKVTQSSRYLVKRTGEKVFLECVQDMDHENMFWYRQDPGLGLRLIYFSYDVKMKEKGDIPEGYSVSREKKERFSLILESASTNQTSMYLCASSSVRELFFGEGSRLTVL.

This CDR3 reads CASSQGQGTAYEQFF. The CDR3 nucleotides are TGTGCCAGCAGCCAGGGACAGGGGACGGCCTATGAGCAGTTCTTC. V gene TRBV9 combines with J gene TRBJ2-1; 10 nucleotides agree with TRBD1. This CDR3 spans 15 amino acids. From germline, CDR1 is SGDLS and CDR2 YYNGEE. With 4 bases clipped from V and 8 bases from J, the junction kept 9 bases outside the gene matches.

CDR3: CASMSSSFGDTQYF. CDR3 DNA: TGTGCCAGCATGAGTTCCAGTTTCGGGGATACGCAGTATTTT. The chain carries TRBV6-5 and TRBJ2-3; D is undetermined. Per the germline V gene, CDR1 is MNHEY and CDR2 is SVGAGI. Trimming shortened V by 7 bases and J by 6 bases, and 17 bases separated the two germline ends. This CDR3 has 14 amino acids.

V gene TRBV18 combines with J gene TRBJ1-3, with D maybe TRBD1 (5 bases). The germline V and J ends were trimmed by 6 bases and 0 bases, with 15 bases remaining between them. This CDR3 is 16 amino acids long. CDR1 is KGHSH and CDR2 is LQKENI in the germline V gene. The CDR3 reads CASSPDSFSSGNTIYF. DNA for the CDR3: TGTGCCAGCTCCCCCGACAGCTTTTCCTCTGGAAACACCATATATTTT.

The CDR3 spells CASSFRVGYEQYF. In nucleotides, the CDR3 is TGTGCCAGCAGCTTCAGGGTAGGCTACGAGCAGTACTTC. The chain recombines TRBV5-8 with TRBJ2-7; D perhaps matches TRBD1 (5 bases). The germline CDR1 and CDR2 sequences are SGHTS and YDEGEE. The CDR3 covers 13 residues. Trimming cost V 2 bases and J 3 bases, with 9 bases left between them. The whole variable domain, remainder taken from reference TRBV5-8 and TRBJ2-7, is EAGVTQSPTHLIKTRGQQATLRCSPISGHTSVYWYQQALGLGLQFLLWYDEGEERNRGNFPPRFSGRQFPNYSSELNVNALELEDSALYLCASSFRVGYEQYFGPGTRLTVT.

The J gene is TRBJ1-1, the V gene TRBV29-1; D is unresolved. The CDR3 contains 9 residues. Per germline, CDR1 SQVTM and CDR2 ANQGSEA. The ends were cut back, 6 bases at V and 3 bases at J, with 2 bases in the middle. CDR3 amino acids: CSVDTEAFF. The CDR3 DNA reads TGCAGCGTCGACACTGAAGCTTTCTTT.

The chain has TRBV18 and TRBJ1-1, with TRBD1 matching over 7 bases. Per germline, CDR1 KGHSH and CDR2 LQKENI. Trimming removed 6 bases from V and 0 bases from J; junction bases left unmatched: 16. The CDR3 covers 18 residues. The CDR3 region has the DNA TGTGCCAGCTCGCCTTTAGACAGGGTCGGAACGATGAACACTGAAGCTTTCTTT. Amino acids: CASSPLDRVGTMNTEAFF.

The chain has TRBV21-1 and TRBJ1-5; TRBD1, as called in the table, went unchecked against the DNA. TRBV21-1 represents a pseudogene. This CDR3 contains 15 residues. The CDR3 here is CASSRRDRGHQPQHF. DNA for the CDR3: TGTGCCAGCAGTCGCCGGGACAGGGGGCATCAGCCCCAGCATTTT.

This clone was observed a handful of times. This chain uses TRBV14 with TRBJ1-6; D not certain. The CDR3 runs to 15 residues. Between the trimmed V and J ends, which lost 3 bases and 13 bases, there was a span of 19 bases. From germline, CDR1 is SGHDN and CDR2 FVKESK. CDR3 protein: CASSQGSLNSPPLHF. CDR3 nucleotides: TGTGCCAGCAGCCAGGGGAGTCTTAATTCACCGCCCCTCCACTTT. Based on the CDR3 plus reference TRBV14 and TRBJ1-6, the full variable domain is EAGVTQFPSHSVIEKGQTVTLRCDPISGHDNLYWYRRVMGKEIKFLLHFVKESKQDESGMPNNRFLAERTGGTYSTLKVQPAELEDSGVYFCASSQGSLNSPPLHFGNGTRLTVT.

The CDR3 sequence: CASSEVGSSTYEQYF. Written as DNA, the CDR3 is TGTGCCAGCAGTGAAGTGGGCTCCTCTACCTACGAGCAGTACTTC. This chain connects TRBV2 to TRBJ2-7; no reliable D call. This CDR3 has 15 residues. With 1 base removed from V and 2 bases from J, the gap between germline ends came to 12 bases. Germline CDR1 SNHLY, CDR2 FYNNEI.

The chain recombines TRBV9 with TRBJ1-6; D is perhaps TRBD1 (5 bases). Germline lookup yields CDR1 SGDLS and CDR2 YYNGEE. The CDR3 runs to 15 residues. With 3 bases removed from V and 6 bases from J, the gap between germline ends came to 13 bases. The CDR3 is CASSEGEARNSPLHF. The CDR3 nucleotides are TGTGCCAGCAGCGAAGGGGAAGCGCGTAATTCACCCCTCCACTTT.

Here the CDR3 reads CASSLEGGGSTDTQYF. The CDR3 nucleotides are TGTGCCAGCAGCTTAGAAGGCGGGGGAAGCACAGATACGCAGTATTTT. The rearrangement links TRBV11-3 to TRBJ2-3; 7 positions match TRBD2. This CDR3 has 16 amino acids. V lost 0 bases to trimming and J lost 0 bases; unmatched junction nucleotides: 3. Germline-derived CDR1 and CDR2 are SGHNT and YENEEA.

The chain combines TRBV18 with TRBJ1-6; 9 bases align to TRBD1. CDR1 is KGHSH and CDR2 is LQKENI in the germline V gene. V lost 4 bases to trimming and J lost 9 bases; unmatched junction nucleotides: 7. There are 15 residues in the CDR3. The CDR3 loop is CASSLKTGGFSPLHF. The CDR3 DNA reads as TGTGCCAGCTCACTTAAGACAGGGGGATTTTCACCCCTCCACTTT.

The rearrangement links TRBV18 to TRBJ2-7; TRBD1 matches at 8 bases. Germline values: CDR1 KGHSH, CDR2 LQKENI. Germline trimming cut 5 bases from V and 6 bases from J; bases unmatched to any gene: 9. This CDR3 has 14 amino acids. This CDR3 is CASSNQGARSEQYF. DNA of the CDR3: TGTGCCAGCTCAAATCAGGGGGCGCGCAGCGAGCAGTACTTC.

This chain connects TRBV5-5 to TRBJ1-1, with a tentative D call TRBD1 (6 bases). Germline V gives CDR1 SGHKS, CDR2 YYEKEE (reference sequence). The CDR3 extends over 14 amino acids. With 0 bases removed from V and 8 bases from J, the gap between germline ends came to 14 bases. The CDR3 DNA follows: TGTGCCAGCAGCTTGGAGTGGGCAGGGGAAGAAGCTTTCTTT. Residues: CASSLEWAGEEAFF.

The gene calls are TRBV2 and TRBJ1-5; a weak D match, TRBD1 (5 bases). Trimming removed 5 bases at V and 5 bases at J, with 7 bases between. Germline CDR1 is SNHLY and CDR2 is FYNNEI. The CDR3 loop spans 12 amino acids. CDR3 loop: CASSWGDQPQHF. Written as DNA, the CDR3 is TGTGCCAGCAGTTGGGGGGATCAGCCCCAGCATTTT.

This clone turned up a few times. DNA for the CDR3: TGTGCGGGGGAAACAGGGGATCGTGGTAATTCACCCCTCCACTTT. Encoded protein: CAGETGDRGNSPLHF. The chain recombines TRBV30 with TRBJ1-6; 7 nucleotides agree with TRBD1. Germline V gives CDR1 GTSNPN, CDR2 SVGIG (reference sequence). This CDR3 is 15 amino acids long.

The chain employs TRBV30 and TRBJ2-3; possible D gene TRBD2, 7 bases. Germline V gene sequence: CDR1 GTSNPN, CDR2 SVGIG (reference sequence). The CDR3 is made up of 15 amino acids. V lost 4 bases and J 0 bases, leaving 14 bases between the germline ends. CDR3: CAWTRGGGSTDTQYF. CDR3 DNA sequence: TGTGCCTGGACTCGAGGGGGGGGAAGCACAGATACGCAGTATTTT.

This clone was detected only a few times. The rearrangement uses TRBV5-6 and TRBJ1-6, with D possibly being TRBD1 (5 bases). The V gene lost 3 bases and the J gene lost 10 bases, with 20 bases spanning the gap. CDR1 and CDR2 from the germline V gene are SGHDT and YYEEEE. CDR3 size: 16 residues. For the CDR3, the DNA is TGTGCCAGCAGCTCTGCGACAGTAAACCAGTGGTCACCCCTCCACTTT. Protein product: CASSSATVNQWSPLHF.

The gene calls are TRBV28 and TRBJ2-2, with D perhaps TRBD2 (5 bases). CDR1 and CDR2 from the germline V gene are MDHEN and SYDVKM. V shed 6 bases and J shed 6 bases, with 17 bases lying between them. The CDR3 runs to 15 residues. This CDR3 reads CASRGQVAGAGELFF. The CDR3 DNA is TGTGCCAGCAGGGGCCAGGTGGCCGGGGCCGGGGAGCTGTTTTTT.

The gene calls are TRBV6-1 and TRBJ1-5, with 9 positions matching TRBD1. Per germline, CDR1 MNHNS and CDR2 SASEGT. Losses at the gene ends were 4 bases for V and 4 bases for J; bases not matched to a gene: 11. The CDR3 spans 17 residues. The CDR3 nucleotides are TGTGCCAGCAGTGCGCCGAAGGCACAGGGGGCTAATCAGCCCCAGCATTTT. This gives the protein CASSAPKAQGANQPQHF.

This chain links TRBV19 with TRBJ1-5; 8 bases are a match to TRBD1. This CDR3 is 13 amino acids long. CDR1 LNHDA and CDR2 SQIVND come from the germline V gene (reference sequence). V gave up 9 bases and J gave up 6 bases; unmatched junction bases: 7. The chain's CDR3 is CASATGEAQPQHF. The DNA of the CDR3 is TGTGCCAGCGCGACAGGGGAAGCTCAGCCCCAGCATTTT.

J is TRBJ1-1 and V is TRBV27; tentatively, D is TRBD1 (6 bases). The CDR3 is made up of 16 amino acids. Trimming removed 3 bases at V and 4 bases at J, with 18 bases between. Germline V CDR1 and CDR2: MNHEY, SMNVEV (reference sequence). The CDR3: CASSFGTARGGTEAFF. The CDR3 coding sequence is TGTGCCAGCAGTTTCGGTACCGCTCGAGGGGGCACTGAAGCTTTCTTT.

The CDR3: CSVGTGGTDTQYF. The CDR3 region has the DNA TGCAGCGTTGGGACAGGAGGCACAGATACGCAGTATTTT. The chain combines TRBV29-1 with TRBJ2-3, with TRBD1 identical over 7 bases. The V and J ends lost 4 bases and 1 base, in that order; junction bases with no gene match: 2. Germline loops: CDR1 SQVTM, CDR2 ANQGSEA. This CDR3 contains 13 residues.